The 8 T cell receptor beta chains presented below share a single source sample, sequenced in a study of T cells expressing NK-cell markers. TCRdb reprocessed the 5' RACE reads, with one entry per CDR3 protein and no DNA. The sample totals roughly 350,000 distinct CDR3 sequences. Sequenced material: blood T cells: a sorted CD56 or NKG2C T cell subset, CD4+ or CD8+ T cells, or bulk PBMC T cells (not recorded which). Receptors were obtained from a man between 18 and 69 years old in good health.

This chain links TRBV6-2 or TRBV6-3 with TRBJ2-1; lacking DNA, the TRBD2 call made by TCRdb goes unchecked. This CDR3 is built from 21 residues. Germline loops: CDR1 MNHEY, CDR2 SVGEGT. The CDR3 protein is CASSSLRLAGAPNASYNEQFF.

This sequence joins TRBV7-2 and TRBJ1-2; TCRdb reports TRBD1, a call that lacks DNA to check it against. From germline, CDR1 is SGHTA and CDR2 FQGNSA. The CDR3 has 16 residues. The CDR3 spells CASSLGVGAQNYGYTF.

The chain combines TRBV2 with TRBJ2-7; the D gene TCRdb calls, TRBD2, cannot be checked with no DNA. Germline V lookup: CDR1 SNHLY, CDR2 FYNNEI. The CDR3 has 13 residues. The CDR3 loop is CASSASGVHEQYF.

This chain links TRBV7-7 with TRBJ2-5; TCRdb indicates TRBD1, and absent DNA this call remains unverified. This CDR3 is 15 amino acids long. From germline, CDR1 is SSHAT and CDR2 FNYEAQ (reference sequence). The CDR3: CASSPGSGTQETQYF.

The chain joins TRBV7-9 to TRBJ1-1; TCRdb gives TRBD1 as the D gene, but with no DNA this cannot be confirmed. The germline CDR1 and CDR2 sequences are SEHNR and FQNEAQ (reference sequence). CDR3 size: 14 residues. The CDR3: CASSRQGIDTEAFF.

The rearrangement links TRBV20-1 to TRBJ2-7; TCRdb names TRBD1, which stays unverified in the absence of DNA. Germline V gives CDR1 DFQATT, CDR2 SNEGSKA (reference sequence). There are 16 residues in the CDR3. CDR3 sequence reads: CSARVREGRDSYEQYF.

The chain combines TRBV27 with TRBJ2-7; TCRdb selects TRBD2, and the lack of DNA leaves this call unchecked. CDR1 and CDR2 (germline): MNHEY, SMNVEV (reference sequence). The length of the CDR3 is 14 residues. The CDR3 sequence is CASSAWRSANEQYF.

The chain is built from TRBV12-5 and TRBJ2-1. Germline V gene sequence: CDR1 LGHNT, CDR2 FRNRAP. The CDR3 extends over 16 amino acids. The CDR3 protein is CASGLVRRSLYNEQFF.